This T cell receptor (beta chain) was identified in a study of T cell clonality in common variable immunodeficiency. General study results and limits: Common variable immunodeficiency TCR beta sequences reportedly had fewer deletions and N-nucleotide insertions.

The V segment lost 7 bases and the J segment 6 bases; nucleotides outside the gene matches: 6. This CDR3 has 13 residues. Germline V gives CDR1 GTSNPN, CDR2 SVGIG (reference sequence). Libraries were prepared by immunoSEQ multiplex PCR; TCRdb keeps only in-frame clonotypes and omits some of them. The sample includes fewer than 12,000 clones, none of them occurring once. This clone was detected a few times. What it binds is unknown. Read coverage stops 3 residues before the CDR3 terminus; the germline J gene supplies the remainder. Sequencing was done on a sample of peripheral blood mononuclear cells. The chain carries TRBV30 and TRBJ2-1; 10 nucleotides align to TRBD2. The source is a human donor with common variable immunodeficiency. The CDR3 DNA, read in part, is TGTGCCTTCCTACTAGCGGGATTCAATGAG. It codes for CAFLLAGFNE. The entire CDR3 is CAFLLAGFNEQFF.